This note documents a single T cell receptor (beta chain) sequence. Its antigen is not known. V lost 4 bases to trimming and J lost 4 bases, with 8 bases between them. Germline V CDR1 and CDR2: SGHTA, FQGTGA. The CDR3 contains 13 residues. Produced via immunoSEQ multiplex PCR; TCRdb's table is partial and in-frame only. The sample lists around 200,000 clones, approximately 60% occurring once. The sample belongs to a study of shared clonotypes between healthy human individuals. General study points: The four-donor shared clonotypes exceeded non-shared clonotypes in generation probability, with non-shared ones scoring lower.

The chain joins TRBV7-3 to TRBJ2-1; possible D gene TRBD1, 6 bases. This TCR was recovered from a young man in good health. The specimen sequenced was memory CD4+ T cells sorted from blood. The subset here: CD45RA-negative fraction. The CDR3 DNA sequence: TGTGCCAGCAGCTCGGACAGATACAATGAGCAGTTCTTC. Translated, it gives CASSSDRYNEQFF.